The 7 T cell receptor beta chains listed next were all sequenced from one sample in a study of tumour-infiltrating T cells in Burkitt lymphoma. Clones were sequenced by immunoSEQ multiplex PCR, and TCRdb holds only the in-frame ones, with some missing. Here the sample spans 43,000 or so clones, around 30% being singletons. Sequencing was performed on tumor tissue. All receptors come from a human donor with Burkitt lymphoma.

This clone was seen a few times. The chain couples TRBV5-1 to TRBJ2-1, with 8 bases fitting TRBD2. Per the germline V gene, CDR1 is SGHRS and CDR2 is YFSETQ. This CDR3 has 16 amino acids. The V and J ends lost 1 base and 6 bases, in that order; junction bases with no gene match: 9. The CDR3 coding sequence is TGCGCCAGCAGCTTGACCAGCGGGGGCTGGGGCAATGAGCAGTTCTTC. This encodes CASSLTSGGWGNEQFF.

This clone was recorded once. The chain uses TRBV5-1 and TRBJ2-3; 8 nucleotides line up with TRBD2. V was pared by 3 bases and J by 6 bases, with 15 bases of the junction left unmatched. This CDR3 has 17 residues. From germline, CDR1 is SGHRS and CDR2 YFSETQ. The CDR3 sequence: CASSSGALAVGSDTQYF. DNA of the CDR3: TGCGCCAGCAGCTCCGGGGCACTAGCGGTCGGTTCGGATACGCAGTATTTT.

CDR3 sequence (DNA): TGTGCCAGCAGCTTAAGGGGGGCTCCAAACAATGAGCAGTTCTTC. Translation: CASSLRGAPNNEQFF. The chain has TRBV7-8 and TRBJ2-1; D is tentatively TRBD1 or TRBD2 (6 bases each). CDR1 SGHVS and CDR2 FQNEAQ come from the germline V gene. The CDR3 length is 15 residues. V was trimmed by 2 bases and J by 5 bases, leaving 13 bases between them.

The rearrangement links TRBV30 to TRBJ1-4; no definite D call. Per the germline V gene, CDR1 is GTSNPN and CDR2 is SVGIG (reference sequence). The CDR3 spans 12 residues. V dropped 1 base and J dropped 11 bases, with 11 bases sitting between them. Here the CDR3 reads CAWSAGLGKLFF. CDR3 nucleotide sequence: TGTGCCTGGAGTGCCGGGCTAGGGAAACTGTTTTTT.

V is TRBV15 and J is TRBJ2-5; 10 bases fit TRBD2. CDR3 length: 14 residues. V lost 4 bases to trimming and J lost 5 bases; unmatched junction nucleotides: 4. Germline V CDR1 and CDR2: LNHNV, YYDKDF (reference sequence). CDR3 sequence: CATSIGLAAETQYF. The CDR3 region has the DNA TGTGCCACCAGCATTGGACTAGCGGCGGAGACCCAGTACTTC.

This clone was seen more than once but under ten times. This sequence joins TRBV18 and TRBJ1-5, with 7 positions matching TRBD1. The CDR3 is made up of 17 amino acids. Germline lookup yields CDR1 KGHSH and CDR2 LQKENI. The ends lost 3 bases at V and 0 bases at J; junction bases unmatched: 8. CDR3 in DNA: TGTGCCAGCTCACCCACTGACAGGGTTTATAGCAATCAGCCCCAGCATTTT. Residues: CASSPTDRVYSNQPQHF. The full variable domain, with the rest looked up from reference TRBV18 and TRBJ1-5, is NAGVMQNPRHLVRRRGQEARLRCSPMKGHSHVYWYRQLPEEGLKFMVYLQKENIIDESGMPKERFSAEFPKEGPSILRIQQVVRGDSAAYFCASSPTDRVYSNQPQHFGDGTRLSIL.

The rearrangement links TRBV7-6 to TRBJ2-7; D is possibly TRBD2 (5 bases). The germline V and J ends were trimmed by 4 bases and 3 bases, with 16 bases remaining between them. The CDR3 is made up of 15 amino acids. Germline V CDR1 and CDR2: SGHVS, FNYEAQ. The CDR3 coding sequence is TGTGCCAGCAGCTCCGCGGGCGACACGGGCTACGAGCAGTACTTC. Translating it yields CASSSAGDTGYEQYF. Complete variable domain (other parts from reference TRBV7-6 and TRBJ2-7): GAGVSQSPRYKVTKRGQDVALRCDPISGHVSLYWYRQALGQGPEFLTYFNYEAQQDKSGLPNDRFSAERPEGSISTLTIQRTEQRDSAMYRCASSSAGDTGYEQYFGPGTRLTVT.